This T cell receptor beta chain was identified during a study of T cells in Graves' hyperthyroidism and ophthalmopathy. The source material, RNA transcripts, was used to amplify TCR beta CDR3 regions. First-round RT-PCR targeting the TCR CDR3 was performed with the HTBI primer set. One entry per CDR3 protein results from TCRdb running MiXCR on the multiplex PCR reads. The sample includes 650,000 to 750,000 distinct CDR3 sequences, 12% to 15% seen only once; the top ten take roughly a tenth. The V gene lost 5 bases and the J gene lost 3 bases, with 13 bases spanning the gap. CDR3 size: 14 residues. From germline, CDR1 is LNHNV and CDR2 YYDKDF (reference sequence). This clonotype was recorded at least ten times.

The clonotype originates from a woman aged 18-29 years with Graves' hyperthyroidism. The genes are TRBV15 and TRBJ1-2; TRBD1 is a possible D gene (5 bases). The sequencing sample was made of blood. The chain's CDR3 is CATSSPQGYYGYTF. CDR3 in DNA: TGTGCCACCAGCTCCCCGCAGGGTTACTATGGCTACACCTTC.